A single sample gave rise to the 9 T cell receptor beta chains below, sequenced in a study of STAT5B mutations in CD4+ large granular lymphocyte leukemia. The method was immunoSEQ multiplex PCR; TCRdb's version includes in-frame clones alone and lacks a portion of them. Of around 33,000 clones listed, about 91% were seen once; the top ten hold approximately 1%. Material for sequencing was CD4+ T cells from blood buffy coats. These TCRs come from a human donor in good health.

The rearrangement uses TRBV9 and TRBJ2-5; possible D gene TRBD1, 5 bases. CDR1 SGDLS and CDR2 YYNGEE come from the germline V gene. Deletions cut 7 bases from V and 1 base from J, with 14 bases between. CDR3 length equals 14 residues. The CDR3 reads CASSRSQGQETQYF. In DNA form, the CDR3 reads TGTGCCAGCTCCCGCTCGCAGGGCCAAGAGACCCAGTACTTC.

J is TRBJ1-3 and V is TRBV6-6, with TRBD1 identical over 7 bases. Germline lookup yields CDR1 MNHNY and CDR2 SVGAGI (reference sequence). Trimming at V came to 7 bases and at J to 11 bases, leaving 11 bases not matched to a gene. This CDR3 region has 13 residues. The CDR3 here is CASTPGTVNSIYF. The CDR3 DNA sequence: TGTGCCAGCACCCCCGGGACAGTGAACTCCATATATTTT.

The CDR3 protein is CAISGTGWIGEQFF. The CDR3 DNA reads as TGTGCCATTTCCGGGACAGGGTGGATTGGTGAGCAGTTCTTC. V gene TRBV10-3 combines with J gene TRBJ2-1, with TRBD1 identical over 9 bases. This CDR3 region has 14 residues. Germline CDR1 and CDR2: ENHRY and SYGVKD. After removal of 9 bases from V and 9 bases from J, the junction contained 12 bases not matched to a gene.

The rearrangement uses TRBV11-2 and TRBJ2-2, with D perhaps given as TRBD1 or TRBD2 (5 bases each). Looked up from germline, CDR1 is SGHAT and CDR2 is FQNNGV. CDR3 length: 14 amino acids. Between the trimmed V and J ends, which lost 3 bases and 9 bases, there was a span of 14 bases. DNA of the CDR3: TGTGCCAGCAGCTTGATAGGGGCGGGCCGGGAGCTGTTTTTT. Encoded protein: CASSLIGAGRELFF.

The chain links TRBV5-6 to TRBJ1-4; 11 bases align to TRBD1. With 3 bases clipped from V and 7 bases from J, the junction kept 2 bases outside the gene matches. CDR3 size: 14 residues. Germline CDR1 reads SGHDT; CDR2 reads YYEEEE. CDR3: CASSWGTGGEKLFF. The CDR3 bases are TGTGCCAGCAGCTGGGGGACAGGGGGTGAAAAACTGTTTTTT.

This clone has more than one count but fewer than ten. An end of the junction differs from the germline gene, which may be a read error. The rearrangement links TRBV7-9 to TRBJ1-2; D not resolved. This CDR3 is built from 8 residues. CDR1 is SEHNR and CDR2 is FQNEAQ in the germline V gene (reference sequence). CDR3 sequence: CALSGYTF. DNA of the CDR3: TGCGCCCTGTCTGGCTACACCTTC.

This clone was observed a few times. The CDR3 bases are TGTGCCAGCCAGGGTCGCGGGCGCAATCAGCCCCAGCATTTT. Its protein is CASQGRGRNQPQHF. The V call is TRBV19, the J call TRBJ1-5; perhaps TRBD1 as D (5 bases). The CDR3 runs to 14 residues. V lost 9 bases and J lost 2, with 14 bases in between. Per the germline V gene, CDR1 is LNHDA and CDR2 is SQIVND (reference sequence).

This chain's CDR3 is CASSLNWRRGGGNEQFF. Written as DNA, the CDR3 is TGTGCCAGCAGCTTAAACTGGAGGCGCGGAGGGGGGAATGAGCAGTTCTTC. J is TRBJ2-1 and V is TRBV11-2, with D perhaps given as TRBD1 or TRBD2 (6 bases each). The CDR3 is 17 residues long. V dropped 2 bases and J dropped 7 bases, with 21 bases sitting between them. Germline lookup yields CDR1 SGHAT and CDR2 FQNNGV.

The chain recombines TRBV4-3 with TRBJ2-1; weak D call: TRBD1 (5 bases). The CDR3 is made up of 13 amino acids. The V end lost 0 bases, the J end lost 10 bases, and 10 bases lay between the germline ends. Germline V gene lookup returns CDR1 LGHNA and CDR2 YSLEER. CDR3 in DNA: TGCGCCAGCAGCCAAGAGGGGCGCCGAGAGCAGTTCTTC. This sequence encodes CASSQEGRREQFF.